The rows below give T cell receptor beta chains drawn from one sample of a study of blood T cells in healthy people across ages. TCRdb reprocessed the 5' RACE reads via MiXCR and lists one record per CDR3 protein. The sample has about 1,600,000 distinct CDR3 sequences; 35% to 45% are singletons. Sequencing was done on a sample of blood. These receptors were taken from a woman aged 18-35 years in good health. The CDR3 runs from the conserved cysteine through the conserved F or W. D genes are given only for firm matches. Clone size is shown for a subset of rows, as once, few, many or a class of expanded clone.

V gene	D gene	clone size	J gene	CDR3 protein	CDR3 DNA
TRBV20-1	NA	many	TRBJ1-6	CSAPHPAGESPLHF	TGCAGTGCCCCACATCCCGCGGGCGAATCACCCCTCCACTTT
TRBV27	TRBD2	many	TRBJ2-7	CATTPLAGGSHEQYF	TGTGCCACCACCCCGTTGGCGGGAGGGTCCCACGAGCAGTACTTC
TRBV12-3/TRBV12-4	NA	NA	TRBJ1-1	CASSLAQKAFF	TGTGCCAGCAGTTTGGCCCAGAAGGCTTTCTTT
TRBV4-2	TRBD2	NA	TRBJ2-1	CAGSPGTSGKNNEQFF	TGTGCCGGCAGCCCCGGGACTAGCGGGAAAAACAATGAGCAGTTCTTC
TRBV30	TRBD1	NA	TRBJ1-1	CAWSEDRVDTEAFF	TGTGCCTGGAGTGAGGACAGGGTGGACACTGAAGCTTTCTTT
TRBV12-3/TRBV12-4	NA	NA	TRBJ2-7	CASSQRYSVHEQYF	TGTGCCAGCAGTCAACGCTACAGCGTCCACGAGCAGTACTTC
TRBV4-1	TRBD1	few	TRBJ2-7	CASAIGDRAHEQYF	TGCGCCAGCGCCATCGGGGACAGGGCCCACGAGCAGTACTTC
TRBV9	TRBD1	few	TRBJ1-2	CASSAFRDSFYGYTF	TGTGCCAGCAGCGCATTCCGGGACAGCTTCTATGGCTACACCTTC
TRBV12-3/TRBV12-4	TRBD2	few	TRBJ2-7	CASSFVRGSRDEQYF	TGTGCCAGCAGTTTCGTCCGCGGGAGTAGGGACGAGCAGTACTTC
TRBV3-1	NA	NA	TRBJ1-1	CASSRSRPNTEAFF	TGTGCCAGCAGCCGGAGCCGACCGAACACTGAAGCTTTCTTT
TRBV5-1	NA	few	TRBJ1-1	CASSPTPWNTEAFF	TGCGCCAGCAGCCCGACTCCCTGGAACACTGAAGCTTTCTTT
TRBV9	TRBD2	few	TRBJ2-1	CASGPGTNNEQFF	TGTGCCAGCGGGCCCGGGACTAACAATGAGCAGTTCTTC
TRBV4-1	TRBD2	few	TRBJ2-3	CASSQGGLAGPPRKADTQYF	TGCGCCAGCAGCCAAGGGGGACTAGCGGGACCGCCCCGAAAGGCAGATACGCAGTATTTT
TRBV20-1	TRBD1	NA	TRBJ1-2	CSAKRGQGALPNGYTF	TGCAGTGCTAAGAGGGGACAGGGGGCGTTACCAAATGGCTACACCTTC
TRBV20-1	NA	NA	TRBJ2-1	CSARGGSGKSYNEQFF	TGCAGTGCTAGAGGGGGTAGCGGTAAATCCTACAATGAGCAGTTCTTC
TRBV20-1	TRBD1	NA	TRBJ1-1	CSASGPAQGGGGTEAFF	TGCAGTGCTAGTGGCCCTGCACAGGGGGGGGGCGGCACTGAAGCTTTCTTT
TRBV29-1	NA	many	TRBJ2-3	CSGTSSPSPADTQYF	TGCAGCGGAACTAGCTCGCCCAGCCCAGCAGATACGCAGTATTTT
TRBV4-1	NA	many	TRBJ2-1	CASIGGATNEQFF	TGCGCCAGCATAGGGGGGGCCACCAATGAGCAGTTCTTC
TRBV12-3/TRBV12-4	TRBD1	NA	TRBJ1-4	CASSPWGQFNEKLFF	TGTGCCAGCAGTCCCTGGGGACAGTTTAATGAAAAACTGTTTTTT
TRBV6-1	NA	NA	TRBJ1-4	CASSEGQGLFF	TGTGCCAGCAGTGAAGGTCAGGGGCTGTTTTTT
TRBV27	TRBD2	few	TRBJ2-1	CASSAGTSVINEQFF	TGTGCCAGCAGTGCCGGGACTAGCGTTATTAATGAGCAGTTCTTC
TRBV25-1	TRBD1	NA	TRBJ2-7	CASSDWDRGSYEQYF	TGTGCCAGCAGTGACTGGGACAGGGGATCCTACGAGCAGTACTTC
TRBV20-1	NA	few	TRBJ1-2	CSARVGGNYGYTF	TGCAGTGCTAGAGTCGGAGGGAACTATGGCTACACCTTC